The clone carrying this TCR beta chain was detected only once. This specimen belongs to a study of cytomegalovirus exposure and HLA in healthy donors. Study overall: In a later analysis, the roughly 120 validation repertoires were reported to have used the same platform as the 600 to 700 first-cohort repertoires.

The CDR3 extends over 16 amino acids. Looked up from germline, CDR1 is MGHRA and CDR2 is YSYEKL. With 2 bases clipped from V and 3 bases from J, the junction kept 5 bases outside the gene matches. TCRdb keeps only in-frame clones here, not all; method: immunoSEQ multiplex PCR. The table lists about 180,000 clones, approximately 89% of them singletons. The chain uses TRBV4-1 and TRBJ2-1; 9 positions agree with TRBD2. Sample: PBMCs. This TCR derives from a man aged 18 to 30 in good health and CMV-seropositive. The CDR3 DNA follows: TGCGCCAGCAGCCAAAACCCTAGCGGGAACTACAATGAGCAGTTCTTC. Its protein is CASSQNPSGNYNEQFF.